The present T cell receptor beta chain was sequenced within a study of cytomegalovirus exposure and HLA in healthy donors. Study information: Falling in the Caucasian-associated ancestry cluster were approximately 86% of approximately 410 genotyped donors.

Germline loops: CDR1 LNHDA, CDR2 SQIVND (reference sequence). CDR3 length equals 15 residues. Trimming removed 3 bases from V and 4 bases from J; junction bases left unmatched: 3. Primers included in the PCR were 60 Vbeta and 13 Jbeta primers. Libraries were prepared by immunoSEQ multiplex PCR; TCRdb keeps only in-frame clonotypes and omits some of them. Of 190,000 or so clones listed, approximately 83% are singletons. This clone was counted a single time. Its antigen is as yet unknown. Whole-study results and caveats: There were a few CMV-associated chains whose specificity for CMV antigens was confirmed in vitro. According to the study, approximately 150 TCR beta chains were cytomegalovirus-associated. Versus the approximately 700-donor mean, an Asian-associated ancestry cluster reportedly showed fewer N-insertions in a later analysis.

The receptor was derived from a woman in her forties or fifties in good health and CMV-seropositive. The chain recombines TRBV19 with TRBJ1-5; 10 bases align to TRBD1. Sequenced: PBMCs. DNA for the CDR3: TGTGCCAGTAGTATCGGACAGGGGGGAAATCAGCCCCAGCATTTT. Amino acids: CASSIGQGGNQPQHF.